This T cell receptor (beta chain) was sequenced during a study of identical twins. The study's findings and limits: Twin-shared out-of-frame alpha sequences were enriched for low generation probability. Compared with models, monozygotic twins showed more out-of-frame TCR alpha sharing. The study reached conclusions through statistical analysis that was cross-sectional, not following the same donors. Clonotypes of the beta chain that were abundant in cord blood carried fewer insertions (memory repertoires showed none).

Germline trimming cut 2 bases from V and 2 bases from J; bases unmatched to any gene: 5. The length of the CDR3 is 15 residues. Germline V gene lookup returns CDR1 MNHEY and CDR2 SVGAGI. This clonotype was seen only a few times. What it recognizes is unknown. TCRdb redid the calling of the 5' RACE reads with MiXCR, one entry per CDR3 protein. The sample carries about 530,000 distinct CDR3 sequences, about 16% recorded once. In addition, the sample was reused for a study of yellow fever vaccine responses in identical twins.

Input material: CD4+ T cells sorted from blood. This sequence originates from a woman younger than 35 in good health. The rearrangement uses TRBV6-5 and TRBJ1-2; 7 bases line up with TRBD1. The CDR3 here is CASSYGTAINYGYTF. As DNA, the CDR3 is TGTGCCAGCAGTTACGGGACAGCGATAAACTATGGCTACACCTTC.